The clone carrying this TCR beta chain was seen a single time. Its specificity is not known. The data derive from a study of CD8+ T cells in alopecia areata. Investigators isolated RNA and reverse transcribed it into cDNA to act as the sequencing template. Here immunoSEQ multiplex PCR was the method, and the copy in TCRdb shows in-frame clones only, minus some. The sample shows about 200,000 clones, about two fifths of them seen only once. Germline CDR1 GTSNPN, CDR2 SVGIG (reference sequence). V was shortened by 2 bases and J by 2 bases, with 12 bases between the two germline ends. The CDR3 contains 15 residues. The treatment is: oral pan-JAK inhibitor, 5-10 mg twice daily. Peripheral blood samples and lesional scalp punch biopsies were obtained from alopecia areata patients. Cell sorting on a FACSAria was used to separate CD4+ and CD8+ T cells from the PBMCs. Study-wide results and caveats: Under tofacitinib, numerous expanded lesional clonotypes remained detectable in scalp and blood.

The chain carries TRBV30 and TRBJ1-4, with D perhaps TRBD1 (5 bases). This specimen was CD4+ T cells sorted from blood, taken at approximately week 30, from a patient treated with tofacitinib. This sequence originates from a human donor with alopecia areata. This CDR3 reads CAWSWGTSTNEKLFF. CDR3 in DNA: TGTGCCTGGAGTTGGGGGACGTCGACTAATGAAAAACTGTTTTTT. The complete variable domain, with remaining parts taken from reference TRBV30 and TRBJ1-4, reads SQTIHQWPATLVQPVGSPLSLECTVEGTSNPNLYWYRQAAGRGLQLLFYSVGIGQISSEVPQNLSASRPQDRQFILSSKKLLLSDSGFYLCAWSWGTSTNEKLFFGSGTQLSVL.